This TCR beta chain was captured in a study of control samples from healthy donors and cancer patients. Trimming removed 7 bases from V and 2 bases from J; junction bases left unmatched: 4. The CDR3 has 14 residues. Germline CDR1 is SNHLY and CDR2 is FYNNEI. Libraries were prepared by immunoSEQ multiplex PCR; TCRdb keeps only in-frame clonotypes and omits some of them. The sample contains under 130,000 clones, about 80% of which appear only once. This TCR came from a woman in her 50s in good health. The rearrangement joins TRBV2 to TRBJ2-1; 8 bases are a match to TRBD2. Sequenced sample: blood. The CDR3 DNA sequence: TGTGCCAGCAATGGCGGGGGGACCTACAATGAGCAGTTCTTC. Protein sequence: CASNGGGTYNEQFF.